Below, 5 T cell receptor beta chains from the same sample are listed, as sequenced in a study of blood T cell repertoires in COVID-19. TCRdb's table, derived via immunoSEQ multiplex PCR, lists solely in-frame clones and lacks some. In the table there are under 200,000 clones, nearly 90% of which are singletons. The sequenced sample consisted of peripheral blood. These receptors all stem from a man aged 55 to 70 with active or convalescent COVID-19.

The chain employs TRBV6-6 and TRBJ2-5; 16 positions agree with TRBD2. The CDR3 totals 16 residues. V lost 6 bases and J lost 4; bases outside the gene matches: 5. CDR1 and CDR2 (germline): MNHNY, SVGAGI (reference sequence). CDR3 in amino acids: CASSLGTSGGVETQYF. The CDR3 bases are TGTGCCAGCAGCCTTGGGACTAGCGGGGGGGTAGAGACCCAGTACTTC.

The chain uses TRBV5-1 and TRBJ2-3; 9 bases line up with TRBD1. This CDR3 is 16 amino acids long. V was pared by 4 bases and J by 2 bases, with 8 bases of the junction left unmatched. The germline gives CDR1 SGHRS, CDR2 YFSETQ. CDR3 in amino acids: CASSVGQGGDTDTQYF. CDR3 in DNA: TGCGCCAGCAGCGTGGGACAGGGAGGTGACACAGATACGCAGTATTTT.

The chain has TRBV21-1 and TRBJ2-7; the tabulated D call, TRBD1, remains unverified against the DNA. TRBV21-1 is tagged as a pseudogene. The length of the CDR3 is 13 residues. CDR3 sequence (DNA): TGTGCCAGCAGCAAGGAACAGTTTTGCGAGCAGTACTTC. It specifies CASSKEQFCEQYF.

A single count supports this clone. The V call is TRBV11-2, the J call TRBJ2-5, with TRBD1 identical over 9 bases. CDR3 length: 13 residues. J gave up 5 bases and V 7 bases, and 5 bases lay outside the gene matches. CDR1 and CDR2 from the germline V gene are SGHAT and FQNNGV. The CDR3 DNA reads TGTGCCAGCACCAGACAGGGGGGTGAGACCCAGTACTTC. Protein sequence: CASTRQGGETQYF.

The chain couples TRBV19 to TRBJ2-1, with 8 bases matching TRBD2. The CDR3 has 15 residues. Germline V CDR1 and CDR2: LNHDA, SQIVND (reference sequence). V was clipped by 6 bases and J by 10 bases; unmatched bases: 14. CDR3 coding DNA: TGTGCCAGTAGAACAGATACTGTGGCGGGAGGAGAGCAGTTCTTC. Encoded protein: CASRTDTVAGGEQFF.